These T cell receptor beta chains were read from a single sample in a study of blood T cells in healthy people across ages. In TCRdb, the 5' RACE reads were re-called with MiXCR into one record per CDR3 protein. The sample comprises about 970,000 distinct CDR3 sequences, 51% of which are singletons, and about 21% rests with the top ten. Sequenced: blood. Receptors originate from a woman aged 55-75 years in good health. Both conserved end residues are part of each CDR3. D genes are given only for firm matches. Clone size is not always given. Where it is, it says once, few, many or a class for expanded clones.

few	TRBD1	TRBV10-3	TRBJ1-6	CAISDLFGTGSVPLHF	TGTGCCATCAGTGATCTGTTCGGGACAGGGAGCGTTCCCCTCCACTTT
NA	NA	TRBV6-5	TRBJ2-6	CASSWATTAGANVLTF	TGTGCCAGCAGTTGGGCAACCACCGCTGGGGCCAACGTCCTGACTTTC
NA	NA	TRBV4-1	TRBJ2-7	CASSHPGRDLKAYNEQYF	TGCGCCAGCAGCCATCCGGGGCGGGACCTAAAAGCCTACAATGAGCAGTACTTC
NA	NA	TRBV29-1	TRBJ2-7	CSVEEVGSNEQYF	TGCAGCGTTGAGGAGGTAGGATCGAATGAGCAGTACTTC
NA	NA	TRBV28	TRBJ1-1	CASTRSYTNTEAFF	TGTGCCAGCACCCGGTCCTACACGAACACTGAAGCTTTCTTT
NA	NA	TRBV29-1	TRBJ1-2	CSVGIAVLSGGYTF	TGCAGCGTTGGTATAGCGGTACTCAGTGGAGGCTACACCTTC
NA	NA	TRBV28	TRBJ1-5	CASSTRTDNQPQHF	TGTGCCAGCAGTACCCGGACAGATAATCAGCCCCAGCATTTT
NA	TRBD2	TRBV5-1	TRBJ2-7	CASSPFRGSGGSSYEQYF	TGCGCCAGCAGCCCCTTCCGAGGTAGCGGGGGGAGCTCCTACGAGCAGTACTTC
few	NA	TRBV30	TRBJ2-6	CAWSVGAGANVLTF	TGTGCCTGGAGTGTTGGGGCAGGGGCCAACGTCCTGACTTTC
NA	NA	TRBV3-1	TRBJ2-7	CASSQDRGDEQYF	TGTGCCAGCAGCCAAGATAGGGGGGACGAGCAGTACTTC
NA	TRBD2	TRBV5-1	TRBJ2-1	CASSTTSGRDHEQFF	TGCGCCAGCAGCACCACTAGCGGGAGGGACCATGAGCAGTTCTTC
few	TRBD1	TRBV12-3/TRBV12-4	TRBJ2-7	CASGPGTGPYEQYF	TGTGCCAGCGGTCCCGGGACAGGCCCCTACGAGCAGTACTTC
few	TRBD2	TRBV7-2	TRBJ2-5	CASSSTSGREETQYF	TGTGCCAGCAGCTCCACTAGCGGGAGGGAAGAGACCCAGTACTTC
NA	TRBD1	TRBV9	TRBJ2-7	CASSGPSLDRGLSYEQYF	TGTGCCAGCAGCGGCCCGAGTTTGGACAGGGGGCTGAGTTACGAGCAGTACTTC
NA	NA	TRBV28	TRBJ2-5	CASSSPLKYQETQYF	TGTGCCAGCAGTTCCCCCCTGAAGTACCAAGAGACCCAGTACTTC
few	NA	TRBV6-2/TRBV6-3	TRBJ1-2	CASSGNHGREYGYTF	TGTGCCAGCAGTGGGAACCACGGGCGTGAATATGGCTACACCTTC
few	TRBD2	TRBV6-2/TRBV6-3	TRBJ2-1	CASMTGLAIYNEQFF	TGTGCCAGCATGACTGGACTAGCGATCTACAATGAGCAGTTCTTC
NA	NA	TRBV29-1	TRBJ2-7	CSVEARGGEQYF	TGCAGCGTTGAAGCCAGGGGCGGCGAGCAGTACTTC
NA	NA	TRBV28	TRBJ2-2	CASSLEHGVLFF	TGTGCCAGCAGTTTAGAACACGGGGTGCTGTTTTTT
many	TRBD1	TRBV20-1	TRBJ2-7	CSAQGATYEQYF	TGCAGTGCGCAGGGGGCTACCTACGAGCAGTACTTC
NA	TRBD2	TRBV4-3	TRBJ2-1	CASSQDEIGLAGPNGQFF	TGCGCCAGCAGCCAAGATGAAATCGGGCTAGCGGGTCCTAATGGGCAGTTCTTC
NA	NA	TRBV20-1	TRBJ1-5	CSARDLGRRGNQPQHF	TGCAGTGCTAGAGATCTCGGCAGGAGAGGTAATCAGCCCCAGCATTTT
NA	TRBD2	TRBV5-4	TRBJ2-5	CASSPSGLAGGIQETQYF	TGTGCCAGCAGCCCGTCGGGACTAGCGGGAGGAATCCAAGAGACCCAGTACTTC
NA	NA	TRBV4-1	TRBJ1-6	CASSQDEVLPSAYSPLHF	TGCGCCAGCAGCCAAGATGAGGTCCTTCCGTCCGCTTATTCACCCCTCCACTTT
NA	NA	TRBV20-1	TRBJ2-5	CSASGGLATQYF	TGCAGTGCTAGCGGGGGACTCGCGACCCAGTACTTC
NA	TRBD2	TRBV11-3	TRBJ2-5	CASSREGQETQYF	TGTGCCAGCTCGAGGGAGGGGCAAGAGACCCAGTACTTC
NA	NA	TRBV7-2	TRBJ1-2	CASSSRTEDLYGYTF	TGTGCCAGCAGCTCCAGGACAGAGGACTTATATGGCTACACCTTC
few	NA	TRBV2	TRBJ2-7	CASSESSLRVYEQYF	TGTGCCAGCAGTGAAAGTAGCCTGAGGGTCTACGAGCAGTACTTC
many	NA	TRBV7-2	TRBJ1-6	CASSSFGPGNSPLHF	TGTGCCAGCAGCTCCTTTGGACCCGGCAATTCACCCCTCCACTTT
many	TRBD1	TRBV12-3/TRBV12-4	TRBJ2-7	CASTLQGAAYEQYF	TGTGCCAGCACTCTACAGGGGGCAGCCTACGAGCAGTACTTC
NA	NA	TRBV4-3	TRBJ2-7	CASSQVRGVGPSEQYF	TGCGCAAGCAGCCAAGTTAGGGGAGTTGGTCCTAGTGAGCAGTACTTC
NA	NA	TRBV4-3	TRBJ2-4	CASSQDLEGMAKNIQYF	TGCGCCAGCAGCCAAGATCTTGAAGGAATGGCCAAAAACATTCAGTACTTC
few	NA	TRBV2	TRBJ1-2	CASSEGTADLNYGYTF	TGTGCCAGCAGTGAAGGGACAGCCGATCTTAACTATGGCTACACCTTC
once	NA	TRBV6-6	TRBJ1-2	CAGSYSRRDVEDNGYTF	TGTGCCGGCAGTTACTCGAGGAGGGATGTTGAGGATAATGGCTACACCTTC
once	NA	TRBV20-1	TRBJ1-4	CSARVGPNEKLFF	TGCAGTGCTAGAGTAGGGCCTAATGAAAAACTGTTTTTT
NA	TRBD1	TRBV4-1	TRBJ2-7	CASSPWTGSLTYEQYF	TGCGCCAGCAGCCCGTGGACAGGCAGCCTTACTTACGAGCAGTACTTC
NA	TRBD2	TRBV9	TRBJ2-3	CASSGGGLAGDTQYF	TGTGCCAGCAGCGGAGGTGGACTAGCGGGAGATACGCAGTATTTT
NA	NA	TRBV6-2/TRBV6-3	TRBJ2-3	CASSSFRPSGDTQYF	TGCGCCAGCAGTTCCTTCCGACCCAGCGGGGATACGCAGTATTTT
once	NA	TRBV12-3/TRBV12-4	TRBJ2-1	CASSLFSQSKFF	TGTGCCAGCAGTTTATTCAGCCAATCGAAGTTCTTC